This TCR beta chain was identified during a study of T cells in Graves' hyperthyroidism and ophthalmopathy. Overall study results and limits: Progression to ophthalmopathy was predicted a median of 6.5 months early.

CDR3 length: 14 amino acids. Per germline, CDR1 DFQATT and CDR2 SNEGSKA (reference sequence). Trimming pared 3 bases from V and 2 bases from J, leaving 13 bases between. The study left out patients who had uncontrolled infection, other autoimmune disease, pregnancy or lactation. RNA transcripts were the template for amplifying TCR beta CDR3 regions. An initial round of RT-PCR targeting the TCR CDR3 relied on the HTBI primer set. In TCRdb, the multiplex PCR reads were re-called with MiXCR into one record per CDR3 protein. This sample has about 420,000 distinct CDR3 sequences; roughly 13% occur once, and the top ten carry around 5.3%. This clonotype was detected only a few times. As yet, its antigen is unknown.

Specimen: blood. The V call is TRBV20-1, the J call TRBJ1-1, with unresolved D. This TCR was recovered from a woman aged 18-29 years with Graves' hyperthyroidism. CDR3 region: CSASPGTTNTEAFF. The DNA of the CDR3 is TGCAGTGCTAGCCCGGGTACTACAAACACTGAAGCTTTCTTT.